Below, 7 T cell receptor beta chains from the same sample are listed, as sequenced in a study of cytomegalovirus exposure and HLA in healthy donors. With 60 Vbeta and 13 Jbeta primers, the PCR was carried out. Measured with immunoSEQ multiplex PCR; TCRdb has only the in-frame clones, and not every one. Among over 140,000 clones, about 80% were seen once, and the ten largest hold 1.4% to 1.5%. Sequences were obtained from PBMCs. All receptors come from a man aged 30-40 years in good health and CMV-seropositive.

The rearrangement uses TRBV7-2 and TRBJ2-5; 7 bases match TRBD2. J lost 4 bases, V lost 8 bases, and 7 bases had no gene match. From germline, CDR1 is SGHTA and CDR2 FQGNSA. The CDR3 runs 13 residues. CDR3 sequence (DNA): TGTGCCAGCGCTAGGGAGCGGGGAGAGACCCAGTACTTC. Amino acids: CASARERGETQYF. Variable domain in full (rest from reference TRBV7-2 and TRBJ2-5): GAGVSQSPSNKVTEKGKDVELRCDPISGHTALYWYRQSLGQGLEFLIYFQGNSAPDKSGLPSDRFSAERTGGSVSTLTIQRTQQEDSAVYLCASARERGETQYFGPGTRLLVL.

The chain combines TRBV28 with TRBJ1-2, with TRBD1 matching over 7 bases. The CDR3 has 14 amino acids. Germline CDR1 is MDHEN and CDR2 is SYDVKM. The trim removed 6 bases at V and 5 bases at J, leaving 9 bases unmatched. The CDR3 region is CASSPRTGEYGYTF. The CDR3 coding sequence is TGTGCCAGCAGCCCCCGGACAGGAGAATATGGCTACACCTTC.

This chain joins TRBV5-1 and TRBJ2-3; no reliable D call. Looked up from germline, CDR1 is SGHRS and CDR2 is YFSETQ. This CDR3 contains 14 residues. With 5 bases removed from V and 0 bases from J, the gap between germline ends came to 10 bases. The CDR3 sequence is CASRATGSTDTQYF. Written as DNA, the CDR3 is TGCGCCAGCAGGGCGACTGGTAGCACAGATACGCAGTATTTT. The whole variable domain, filled in from reference TRBV5-1 and TRBJ2-3, reads KAGVTQTPRYLIKTRGQQVTLSCSPISGHRSVSWYQQTPGQGLQFLFEYFSETQRNKGNFPGRFSGRQFSNSRSEMNVSTLELGDSALYLCASRATGSTDTQYFGPGTRLTVL.

This chain joins TRBV6-5 and TRBJ2-5, with TRBD2 identical over 8 bases. The CDR3 covers 14 residues. Per germline, CDR1 MNHEY and CDR2 SVGAGI. Unmatched junction bases numbered 5, after V lost 3 bases and J lost 5 bases. This chain's CDR3 is CASSYSGARETQYF. The CDR3 nucleotides are TGTGCCAGCAGTTATAGCGGGGCGAGGGAGACCCAGTACTTC.

The chain couples TRBV28 to TRBJ1-1, with 11 bases matching TRBD1. V trimming: 4 bases; J trimming: 11 bases; junction bases outside the gene matches: 6. The germline CDR1 and CDR2 sequences are MDHEN and SYDVKM. The CDR3 consists of 13 residues. The DNA of the CDR3 is TGTGCCAGCAGTTACCCGGGACAGGGGGTCGCTTTCTTT. It specifies CASSYPGQGVAFF.

The chain carries TRBV15 and TRBJ1-4; possibly TRBD1 for D (5 bases). Trimming took off 9 bases at V and 0 bases at J, with 20 bases between the two ends. The CDR3 spans 17 residues. CDR1 LNHNV and CDR2 YYDKDF come from the germline V gene (reference sequence). The chain's CDR3 is CATGGVSEFPTNEKLFF. For the CDR3, the DNA is TGTGCCACGGGGGGGGTTTCGGAGTTCCCAACTAATGAAAAACTGTTTTTT.

This CDR3 is CASSPRGRSYEQYF. The CDR3 region has the DNA TGTGCCAGTAGTCCCAGAGGCAGATCCTACGAGCAGTACTTC. The chain is built from TRBV19 and TRBJ2-7; D uncertain. Trimming removed 5 bases from V and 1 base from J, with 12 bases in between. The length of the CDR3 is 14 residues. Germline CDR1 and CDR2: LNHDA and SQIVND (reference sequence). The variable domain in full, completed from reference TRBV19 and TRBJ2-7, reads DGGITQSPKYLFRKEGQNVTLSCEQNLNHDAMYWYRQDPGQGLRLIYYSQIVNDFQKGDIAEGYSVSREKKESFPLTVTSAQKNPTAFYLCASSPRGRSYEQYFGPGTRLTVT.